One T cell receptor (beta chain) is described in this entry. The CDR3 consists of 12 residues. J gave up 2 bases and V 8 bases, and 5 bases lay outside the gene matches. The germline gives CDR1 GTSNPN, CDR2 SVGIG (reference sequence). This entry comes from a study of blood T cell repertoires in COVID-19. Study information: PBMCs, B-cell-depleted T cells, or T cells provided the cDNA or gDNA that made up the material.

The protocol was immunoSEQ multiplex PCR, while the TCRdb copy is restricted to in-frame clones and leaves out a portion. The top ten hold approximately 7.2% of the sample, which has under 250,000 clones, around three quarters seen once. This clonotype was sampled from a woman aged 70 to 79 with acute or convalescent COVID-19. V usage is TRBV30 and J usage is TRBJ2-7; the match to TRBD1 covers 8 bases. The sequencing input was peripheral blood. The CDR3 region is CAGGQGTYEQYF. CDR3 DNA: TGTGCCGGAGGACAGGGAACCTACGAGCAGTACTTC.